This is a list of T cell receptor beta chains from one sample in a study of T cell responses to AZD1222 COVID-19 vaccine. Produced via immunoSEQ multiplex PCR; TCRdb's table is partial and in-frame only. In the table there are 130,000 to 150,000 clones, 82% of which are singletons. The sample consisted of peripheral blood, taken on day 0 of MenACWY control vaccination. These receptor sequences come from an adult in good health. Each CDR3 is given with its conserved first and last residue. The D gene is left open where the match is weak. The listing skips clone size in some rows; elsewhere it reads once, few, many or a size class.

size: -
V: TRBV5-1
J: TRBJ1-2
D: TRBD1
DNA: TGCGCCAGCAGCAGGGACAGGGGCGCTGATGGCTACACCTTC
CDR3: CASSRDRGADGYTF

size: once
V: TRBV5-1
J: TRBJ1-4
D: -
DNA: TGCGCCAGCAGCCCGGGTGGGCGGACAATGGATGAAAAACTGTTTTTT
CDR3: CASSPGGRTMDEKLFF

size: -
V: TRBV30
J: TRBJ1-6
D: -
DNA: TGTGCTTTCAAATCGGGTTCACCCCTCCACTTT
CDR3: CAFKSGSPLHF

size: -
V: TRBV27
J: TRBJ1-5
D: -
DNA: TGTGCCAGCAGTTTATCGGACAGCCGCAATCAGCCCCAGCATTTT
CDR3: CASSLSDSRNQPQHF

size: -
V: TRBV7-3
J: TRBJ2-2
D: TRBD1
DNA: TGTGCCAGCAGCGCGATCGGACAGGGCAGGGGCGGGGAGCTGTTTTTT
CDR3: CASSAIGQGRGGELFF

size: -
V: TRBV5-8
J: TRBJ2-3
D: -
DNA: TGTGCCAGCAGCTTGATGGATACGCAGTATTTT
CDR3: CASSLMDTQYF

size: -
V: TRBV5-6
J: TRBJ2-3
D: TRBD2
DNA: TGTGCCAGCAGCTTGCCGGGACTAGCGGGGGGTATAGATACGCAGTATTTT
CDR3: CASSLPGLAGGIDTQYF

size: -
V: TRBV18
J: TRBJ1-2
D: -
DNA: TGTGCCAGCTCACCACCCGACATCCATGGCTACACCTTC
CDR3: CASSPPDIHGYTF

size: -
V: TRBV15
J: TRBJ2-7
D: -
DNA: TGTGCCACCAGCAGAGACATGACCTCCTACGAGCAGTACTTC
CDR3: CATSRDMTSYEQYF

size: -
V: TRBV7-2
J: TRBJ1-2
D: -
DNA: TGTGCCAGCAGCCCCCCGGGCAGGTACTATGGCTACACCTTC
CDR3: CASSPPGRYYGYTF

size: -
V: TRBV15
J: TRBJ2-2
D: -
DNA: TGTGCCACCAGCAGATCGTACCAGACAGGGAGGGACGGGGAGCTGTTTTTT
CDR3: CATSRSYQTGRDGELFF

size: -
V: TRBV30
J: TRBJ1-1
D: -
DNA: TGTGCCTGGAGTCTTAGGGGGGGGGCTGAAGCTTTCTTT
CDR3: CAWSLRGGAEAFF

size: -
V: TRBV5-1
J: TRBJ2-1
D: -
DNA: TGCGCCAGCAGCTTGGCCGGGGTACCCAATGAGCAGTTCTTC
CDR3: CASSLAGVPNEQFF

size: -
V: TRBV6-5
J: TRBJ2-7
D: -
DNA: TGTGCCAGCACCAGATATCCGGGCCCCTACGAGCAGTACTTC
CDR3: CASTRYPGPYEQYF

size: -
V: TRBV30
J: TRBJ1-5
D: -
DNA: TGTGCCTGCGGGACGGTGAATCAGCCCCAGCATTTT
CDR3: CACGTVNQPQHF

size: -
V: TRBV2
J: TRBJ1-1
D: TRBD1
DNA: TGTGCCAGCATTATCCCCGGGACAGGGAACACTGAAGCTTTCTTT
CDR3: CASIIPGTGNTEAFF

size: -
V: TRBV6-5
J: TRBJ1-6
D: -
DNA: TGTGCCAGCACCCACCCCGGATCTGGCGATTCACCCCTCCACTTT
CDR3: CASTHPGSGDSPLHF